These 19 T cell receptor beta chains came from one sample sequenced in a study of blood T cells in healthy people across ages. The second PCR ran roughly 7 to 11 cycles with a sample-barcoded 5' primer and J-beta primers. TCRdb recomputed calls from the 5' RACE reads with MiXCR, one row per CDR3 protein. Of 700,000 to 950,000 distinct CDR3 sequences in the sample, roughly 50% were seen once. The sample consisted of blood. The origin of the receptors is a man aged 25-45 years in good health.

This clonotype has more than one count but fewer than ten. J is TRBJ2-7 and V is TRBV20-1; 12 nucleotides align to TRBD2. The V and J ends lost 5 bases and 2 bases, in that order; junction bases with no gene match: 10. This CDR3 contains 16 residues. CDR1 and CDR2 (germline): DFQATT, SNEGSKA (reference sequence). CDR3 region: CSAPLAGGRATYEQYF. The CDR3 nucleotides read TGCAGTGCTCCACTAGCGGGGGGCCGAGCGACCTACGAGCAGTACTTC.

Notes on this clonotype: A junction end diverges from the germline sequence, so it may reflect a read error. This rearrangement joins TRBV20-1 to TRBJ1-4, with 7 bases matching TRBD1. The V gene's germline CDR1 is DFQATT and CDR2 SNEGSKA (reference sequence). The CDR3 is 15 amino acids. CDR3 residues: CSTRPYRGTNEKLFF. DNA of the CDR3: TGCAGTACTAGACCCTACAGGGGAACTAATGAAAAACTGTTTTTT.

This clonotype was seen only a few times. This rearrangement joins TRBV2 to TRBJ2-1; 7 bases map to TRBD1. Germline V gene lookup returns CDR1 SNHLY and CDR2 FYNNEI. J was trimmed by 0 bases and V by 9 bases; bases with no gene match: 5. CDR3 length: 14 residues. CDR3: CASPTGVSYNEQFF. The CDR3 DNA reads TGTGCCAGTCCTACAGGGGTCTCCTACAATGAGCAGTTCTTC. Combining the CDR3 with reference TRBV2 and TRBJ2-1 gives the whole variable domain EPEVTQTPSHQVTQMGQEVILRCVPISNHLYFYWYRQILGQKVEFLVSFYNNEISEKSEIFDDQFSVERPDGSNFTLKIRSTKLEDSAMYFCASPTGVSYNEQFFGPGTRLTVL.

This clonotype showed up many times. The V gene is TRBV12-3 or TRBV12-4, the J gene TRBJ1-2; TRBD1 is a possible D gene (5 bases). The V end was cut by 5 bases, the J end by 10 bases, with 23 bases between. CDR3 size: 15 residues. CDR3 nucleotide sequence: TGTGCCAGCAGTCCCACAAGTGGTGGGGCCCGCGACTACACCTTC. Translation: CASSPTSGGARDYTF.

The DNA of the CDR3 is TGTGCCAGCAGCTTAGTTGGGACAGGGGTCAATGAGCAGTTCTTC. It specifies CASSLVGTGVNEQFF. V and J are TRBV11-2 and TRBJ2-1, with 10 bases identical to TRBD1. Trimming removed 1 base from V and 6 bases from J; junction bases left unmatched: 3. This CDR3 contains 15 residues. Germline V CDR1 and CDR2: SGHAT, FQNNGV.

This chain links TRBV7-3 with TRBJ2-3; tentatively, D is TRBD2 (5 bases). The CDR3 sequence is 15 residues long. Deletions cut 5 bases from V and 2 bases from J, with 14 bases between. Per the germline V gene, CDR1 is SGHTA and CDR2 is FQGTGA. The CDR3 nucleotides are TGTGCCAGCAGCCAGGAGGCGAGCGTCACAGATACGCAGTATTTT. Protein product: CASSQEASVTDTQYF.

The chain joins TRBV6-2 or TRBV6-3 to TRBJ2-5; TRBD2 agrees at 7 bases. Germline CDR1 and CDR2: MNHEY and SVGEGT. This CDR3 contains 15 residues. The J segment lost 1 base and the V segment lost 6 bases, leaving 8 bases of the junction unmatched. Here the CDR3 reads CASSRQASGQETQYF. The CDR3 DNA is TGTGCCAGCAGCCGGCAGGCTAGCGGCCAAGAGACCCAGTACTTC.

The rearrangement links TRBV28 to TRBJ2-3; D is perhaps TRBD1 or TRBD2 (6 bases each). Looked up from germline, CDR1 is MDHEN and CDR2 is SYDVKM. V gave up 10 bases and J gave up 5 bases, with 13 bases separating them. The CDR3 extends over 12 amino acids. The CDR3 coding sequence is TGTGCCACCTTCAGGGGAGGAGATACGCAGTATTTT. The encoded protein is CATFRGGDTQYF.

The chain has TRBV29-1 and TRBJ1-1, with 9 bases identical to TRBD1. The CDR3 has 11 amino acids. Per the germline V gene, CDR1 is SQVTM and CDR2 is ANQGSEA. Here the CDR3 reads CASDRGTEAFF. For the CDR3, the DNA is TGCGCGTCGGACAGGGGCACTGAAGCTTTCTTT.

The chain couples TRBV5-1 to TRBJ2-1, with D uncertain. CDR3 length: 12 residues. Germline CDR1 SGHRS, CDR2 YFSETQ. Deletions cut 4 bases from V and 10 bases from J, with 12 bases between. CDR3 coding DNA: TGCGCCAGCAGCCTCGGAGAGAGCGAGCAGTTCTTC. Its translation is CASSLGESEQFF.

As to this clonotype: The germline gene is not matched at one end of the junction; a read error may be the cause. The genes are TRBV28 and TRBJ2-7, with D possibly matching TRBD1 (6 bases). Germline assignment: CDR1 MDHEN and CDR2 SYDVKM. This CDR3 has 13 amino acids. CDR3 nucleotides: TGTGCCAGCGTACCGACAGGCCCCTACGAGCAGTACTTT. Its translation is CASVPTGPYEQYF.

The chain combines TRBV20-1 with TRBJ2-1; TRBD1 aligns across 7 bases. The CDR3 has 11 amino acids. Germline V gene data show CDR1 as DFQATT and CDR2 as SNEGSKA (reference sequence). With V trimmed by 1 base and J by 12 bases, 3 bases remained unmatched. CDR3 in DNA: TGCAGTGCTAGAGCCCGGGACAGGCAGTTCTTC. It encodes CSARARDRQFF.

On this clonotype itself: The junction differs from germline at one of its ends, possibly a read error. CDR3 in DNA: TGCGCCAGCAGACCCGGGACAGATTATGGCCACACCTTC. Protein product: CASRPGTDYGHTF. The rearrangement joins TRBV5-1 to TRBJ1-2, with 7 bases that match TRBD1. Germline CDR1 SGHRS, CDR2 YFSETQ. The CDR3 runs to 13 residues. Full variable domain (missing parts from reference TRBV5-1 and TRBJ1-2): KAGVTQTPRYLIKTRGQQVTLSCSPISGHRSVSWYQQTPGQGLQFLFEYFSETQRNKGNFPGRFSGRQFSNSRSEMNVSTLELGDSALYLCASRPGTDYGHTFGSGTRLTVV.

The chain employs TRBV6-1 and TRBJ1-6, with 8 bases aligning to TRBD1. CDR3 length equals 14 residues. The junction had 7 bases not matched to a gene; V was cut back by 8 bases and J by 7 bases. Germline CDR1 MNHNS, CDR2 SASEGT. CDR3 nucleotide sequence: TGTGCCAGCTGCCCTCGACAGGGGAATTCACCCCTCCACTTT. Amino acid sequence: CASCPRQGNSPLHF.

This chain links TRBV12-3 or TRBV12-4 with TRBJ2-4; D not certain. The J call is doubtful: the DNA matches TRBJ2-7 better. This CDR3 has 15 residues. The CDR3 DNA reads as TGTGCCAGCAGTTTCGAAATGAGGTTCCCCTACGAGCAGTACTTC. Translating it yields CASSFEMRFPYEQYF.

The chain employs TRBV9 and TRBJ1-1, with D unresolved. Germline V lookup: CDR1 SGDLS, CDR2 YYNGEE. Trimming took 1 base from V and 0 from J, leaving 13 bases between them. This CDR3 has 16 amino acids. CDR3 sequence: CASSVSGDWLNTEAFF. CDR3 nucleotide sequence: TGTGCCAGCAGCGTAAGCGGGGATTGGCTGAACACTGAAGCTTTCTTT.

The chain employs TRBV29-1 and TRBJ2-4, with a possible D match to TRBD1 (5 bases). In germline, CDR1 is SQVTM, CDR2 ANQGSEA. V was clipped by 4 bases and J by 6 bases, with 10 bases between them. This CDR3 region has 12 residues. CDR3: CSVGSGSNIQYF. The CDR3 nucleotides are TGCAGCGTTGGGTCAGGGTCAAACATTCAGTACTTC.

The rearrangement uses TRBV7-9 and TRBJ2-1; D perhaps matches TRBD2 (6 bases). This CDR3 is built from 15 residues. The V gene's germline CDR1 is SEHNR and CDR2 FQNEAQ (reference sequence). The germline V and J ends were trimmed by 5 bases and 7 bases, with 18 bases remaining between them. The CDR3 spells CASSQPGLTGNEQFF. In DNA, the CDR3 is TGTGCCAGCAGCCAGCCGGGACTTACGGGGAATGAGCAGTTCTTC.

The chain links TRBV29-1 to TRBJ1-4; no reliable D call. Trimming pared 4 bases from V and 6 bases from J, leaving 6 bases between. Per germline, CDR1 SQVTM and CDR2 ANQGSEA. The CDR3 loop spans 11 amino acids. CDR3 bases: TGCAGCGTTGTCGGGCATGAAAAACTGTTTTTT. Translation: CSVVGHEKLFF.